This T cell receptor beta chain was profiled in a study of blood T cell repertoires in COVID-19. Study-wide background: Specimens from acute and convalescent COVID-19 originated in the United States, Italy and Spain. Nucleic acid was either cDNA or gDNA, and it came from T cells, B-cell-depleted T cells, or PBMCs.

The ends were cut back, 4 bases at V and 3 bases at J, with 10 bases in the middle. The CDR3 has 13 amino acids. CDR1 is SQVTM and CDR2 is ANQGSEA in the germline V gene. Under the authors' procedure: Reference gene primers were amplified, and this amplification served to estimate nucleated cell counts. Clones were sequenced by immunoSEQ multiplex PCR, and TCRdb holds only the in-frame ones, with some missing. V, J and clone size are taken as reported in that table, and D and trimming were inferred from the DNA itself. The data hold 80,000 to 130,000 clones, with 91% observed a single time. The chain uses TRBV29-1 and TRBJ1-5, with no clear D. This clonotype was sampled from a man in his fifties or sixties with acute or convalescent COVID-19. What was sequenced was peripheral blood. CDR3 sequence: CSVVNGLNQPQHF. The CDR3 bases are TGCAGCGTTGTAAACGGACTCAATCAGCCCCAGCATTTT.